The rows below give T cell receptor beta chains drawn from one sample of a study of T cell repertoires in cytomegalovirus infection. No antigen has been identified for these receptors. TCRdb called the reads again in MiXCR, with one record for every CDR3 protein. Here the sample spans approximately 990,000 distinct CDR3 sequences, roughly 30% being singletons. The source was cultured CD8+ T cells from PBMCs, collected from culture after CMV antigen stimulation. Receptors were obtained from a human donor in good health (CMV status not recorded). Some clones in this sample may be carry-over from other donors' samples. CDR3s include the opening cysteine and the closing phenylalanine or tryptophan. D genes are given only for firm matches. A clone size is listed for some rows: how often the clone was seen (once, few, many), or a class if it is expanded.

CASSLEQFTNYGYTF | TGTGCCAGCAGCTTAGAACAGTTTACTAACTATGGCTACACCTTC | TRBV7-2 | NA | TRBJ1-2 | few
CATSRTRQGNTEAFF | TGTGCCACCAGCAGAACCCGACAGGGGAACACTGAAGCTTTCTTT | TRBV15 | TRBD1 | TRBJ1-1 | NA
CASSYEGGFSGYTF | TGTGCCAGCAGTTACGAGGGTGGGTTTAGTGGCTACACCTTC | TRBV6-6 | NA | TRBJ1-2 | NA
CASSQLDRGPPYEQYF | TGCGCCAGCAGCCAACTGGACAGGGGGCCACCCTACGAGCAGTACTTC | TRBV4-1 | TRBD1 | TRBJ2-7 | NA
CASRREYSGANVLTF | TGTGCCAGCAGGAGGGAATACTCTGGGGCCAACGTCCTGACTTTC | TRBV6-1 | NA | TRBJ2-6 | NA
CAAGGGRRAFF | TGTGCAGCCGGGGGGGGGCGCCGAGCTTTCTTT | TRBV2 | NA | TRBJ1-1 | few
CASSYTGQGAADTQYF | TGTGCCAGCAGTTACACCGGACAGGGGGCTGCAGATACGCAGTATTTT | TRBV6-6 | TRBD1 | TRBJ2-3 | NA
CASTIQNEQFF | TGTGCCAGCACTATCCAAAACGAGCAGTTCTTC | TRBV27 | NA | TRBJ2-1 | few
CASSLAPRTYNEQFF | TGTGCCAGCAGCTTAGCTCCTAGGACCTACAATGAGCAGTTCTTC | TRBV7-2 | NA | TRBJ2-1 | many
CASEGVAGGPYGQYF | TGTGCCAGCGAGGGGGTAGCGGGGGGCCCCTACGGGCAGTACTTC | TRBV7-1 | TRBD2 | TRBJ2-7 | NA
CASSPPLTTRSYNEQFF | TGTGCCAGCAGCCCCCCCTTAACGACTCGCTCCTACAATGAGCAGTTCTTC | TRBV7-9 | NA | TRBJ2-1 | few
CASSQDILAGDGGQFF | TGTGCCAGCAGCCAAGATATCCTAGCGGGGGACGGAGGGCAGTTCTTC | TRBV4-2 | TRBD2 | TRBJ2-1 | NA
CASSQGGDQPQHF | TGCGCCAGCAGCCAAGGGGGGGATCAGCCCCAGCATTTT | TRBV4-1 | NA | TRBJ1-5 | NA
CASSLTGGITGELFF | TGTGCCAGCAGTCTCACAGGGGGAATAACCGGGGAGCTGTTTTTT | TRBV12-3/TRBV12-4 | TRBD1 | TRBJ2-2 | NA
CASSPGTSGGLDFMYTQYF | TGCGCCAGCAGCCCCGGGACTAGCGGGGGGCTCGACTTCATGTATACGCAGTATTTT | TRBV4-1 | TRBD2 | TRBJ2-3 | NA
CASTVGSSYNEQFF | TGTGCCAGCACGGTGGGGAGCTCCTACAATGAGCAGTTCTTC | TRBV5-6 | NA | TRBJ2-1 | NA
CASSFPGGVNQPQHF | TGTGCCAGCAGTTTTCCAGGGGGCGTCAATCAGCCCCAGCATTTT | TRBV28 | TRBD1 | TRBJ1-5 | NA
CASSLDGGKLYGYTF | TGTGCCAGCAGCTTAGACGGGGGTAAACTCTATGGCTACACCTTC | TRBV7-9 | NA | TRBJ1-2 | NA
CASSLRGKYEGNTEAFF | TGTGCCAGCAGCTTAAGGGGGAAATACGAAGGGAACACTGAAGCTTTCTTT | TRBV7-2 | NA | TRBJ1-1 | many
CASSIEPDSYNSPLHF | TGTGCCAGTAGTATAGAACCGGACAGCTATAATTCACCCCTCCACTTT | TRBV19 | NA | TRBJ1-6 | few
CASSLEQSYSNQPQHF | TGTGCCAGCAGCTTGGAACAGAGCTATAGCAATCAGCCCCAGCATTTT | TRBV5-5 | NA | TRBJ1-5 | few
CASSERDNEQFF | TGTGCCAGCAGTGAACGAGACAATGAGCAGTTCTTC | TRBV6-1 | NA | TRBJ2-1 | many
CASSLNVGGSDTEAFF | TGTGCCAGCAGCTTGAATGTAGGGGGTTCGGACACTGAAGCTTTCTTT | TRBV7-6 | NA | TRBJ1-1 | few
CASSLVSPYSYNEQFF | TGTGCCAGCAGCTTGGTTAGCCCCTACTCCTACAATGAGCAGTTCTTC | TRBV5-5 | NA | TRBJ2-1 | NA
CASSYGTGTFYEQYF | TGTGCCAGCAGCTACGGGACAGGTACTTTCTACGAGCAGTACTTC | TRBV5-6 | TRBD1 | TRBJ2-7 | NA
CASSQLDRQNEKLFF | TGTGCCAGCAGCCAACTGGACCGACAAAATGAAAAACTGTTTTTT | TRBV13 | NA | TRBJ1-4 | NA
CASSSDRALNTGELFF | TGTGCCAGCAGTTCTGACAGGGCCCTTAACACCGGGGAGCTGTTTTTT | TRBV27 | TRBD1 | TRBJ2-2 | NA
CSVVWGPGELFF | TGCAGCGTTGTCTGGGGGCCCGGGGAGCTGTTTTTT | TRBV29-1 | NA | TRBJ2-2 | few
CASSDWDTGGYTF | TGTGCCAGCAGTGACTGGGACACAGGCGGCTACACCTTC | TRBV6-4 | NA | TRBJ1-2 | NA
CASGGVYSNQPQHF | TGTGCCAGCGGTGGGGTCTATAGCAATCAGCCCCAGCATTTT | TRBV6-6 | NA | TRBJ1-5 | NA
CASSEWSEGEKLFF | TGCGCCAGCAGCGAGTGGTCGGAGGGTGAAAAACTGTTTTTT | TRBV4-1 | NA | TRBJ1-4 | once
CASSQDDWNQLAGDHRETQYF | TGTGCCAGCAGCCAAGATGATTGGAACCAACTAGCGGGGGATCACCGAGAGACCCAGTACTTC | TRBV4-2 | TRBD2 | TRBJ2-5 | few
CASSMTGGSYEQYF | TGTGCCAGCAGTATGACAGGGGGCTCCTACGAGCAGTACTTC | TRBV12-3/TRBV12-4 | TRBD1 | TRBJ2-7 | few
CASSLAGTTGGYTF | TGTGCCAGCAGTCTAGCCGGGACGACCGGCGGCTACACCTTC | TRBV28 | NA | TRBJ1-2 | NA
CASSLTLLGYGYTF | TGTGCCAGCAGTTTGACACTTTTAGGATATGGCTACACCTTC | TRBV27 | NA | TRBJ1-2 | NA
CASSYSLTGEETQYF | TGTGCCAGCAGTTACTCGTTGACAGGGGAGGAGACCCAGTACTTC | TRBV6-2/TRBV6-3 | TRBD1 | TRBJ2-5 | NA
CASSWGPAETTEAFF | TGTGCCAGCAGTTGGGGTCCCGCCGAAACCACTGAAGCTTTCTTT | TRBV6-2/TRBV6-3 | NA | TRBJ1-1 | NA
CASSFPGAAGELFF | TGTGCCAGCAGCTTTCCCGGGGCTGCCGGGGAGCTGTTTTTT | TRBV7-2 | NA | TRBJ2-2 | many
CASSYVPGTDTQYF | TGTGCCAGCAGTTATGTCCCCGGCACAGATACGCAGTATTTT | TRBV6-6 | NA | TRBJ2-3 | few
CASSMDSEDSNQPQHF | TGTGCCAGCAGTATGGACAGTGAGGATAGCAATCAGCCCCAGCATTTT | TRBV6-4 | NA | TRBJ1-5 | few
CASWGWQGRGYTF | TGTGCCAGTTGGGGGTGGCAGGGCAGGGGCTACACCTTC | TRBV27 | NA | TRBJ1-2 | NA
CASSGANSPTDTQYF | TGTGCCAGCAGCGGGGCTAACTCCCCCACAGATACGCAGTATTTT | TRBV7-9 | NA | TRBJ2-3 | many
CATSDFSGGNEQFF | TGTGCCACCAGTGATTTTTCAGGGGGTAATGAGCAGTTCTTC | TRBV24-1 | TRBD1 | TRBJ2-1 | NA
CASSLVPRRGWAEAFF | TGTGCCAGCAGCTTAGTACCCCGTCGGGGCTGGGCTGAAGCTTTCTTT | TRBV7-8 | NA | TRBJ1-1 | many
CASSSPGTTGELFF | TGTGCCAGCAGCTCCCCAGGGACCACCGGGGAGCTGTTTTTT | TRBV7-6 | NA | TRBJ2-2 | few
CASTSQGTSVSPVITDTQYF | TGTGCCAGCACCTCTCAAGGGACTAGCGTATCACCTGTCATCACAGATACGCAGTATTTT | TRBV7-6 | TRBD2 | TRBJ2-3 | NA
CASSFQLAGGPEGEQFF | TGTGCCAGCAGTTTTCAACTAGCGGGGGGCCCAGAAGGTGAGCAGTTCTTC | TRBV12-3/TRBV12-4 | TRBD2 | TRBJ2-1 | NA
CVSSQAGDTDTQYF | TGTGTCAGCAGCCAAGCGGGGGACACAGATACGCAGTATTTT | TRBV4-2 | TRBD2 | TRBJ2-3 | NA
CASSVGHPTDTQYF | TGTGCCAGCAGCGTGGGACACCCAACAGATACGCAGTATTTT | TRBV9 | NA | TRBJ2-3 | few
CATTLGTSGGQEQFF | TGTGCCACCACCCTGGGGACTAGCGGGGGCCAGGAGCAGTTCTTC | TRBV24-1 | TRBD2 | TRBJ2-1 | few
CASSQGETGLDTQYF | TGCGCCAGCAGCCAAGGAGAGACCGGCCTGGATACGCAGTATTTT | TRBV4-3 | NA | TRBJ2-3 | few
CASSGTGSSTDTQYF | TGTGCCAGCAGCGGGACAGGGAGCTCCACAGATACGCAGTATTTT | TRBV2 | TRBD1 | TRBJ2-3 | NA
CASSYLENTEAFF | TGTGCCAGCAGTTACCTCGAGAACACTGAAGCTTTCTTT | TRBV6-6 | NA | TRBJ1-1 | many
CASSYSPIGRGNTEAFF | TGTGCCAGCAGTTACTCCCCGATCGGCCGGGGGAACACTGAAGCTTTCTTT | TRBV6-2/TRBV6-3 | NA | TRBJ1-1 | few
CSVLRANSGNTIYF | TGCAGCGTCCTCAGGGCGAACTCTGGAAACACCATATATTTT | TRBV29-1 | NA | TRBJ1-3 | NA
CASSLVGRRGREKLFF | TGTGCCAGCAGTTTAGTAGGGAGGAGGGGCAGGGAAAAACTGTTTTTT | TRBV12-3/TRBV12-4 | NA | TRBJ1-4 | few
CSAREGIGNHLYNEQFF | TGCAGTGCTAGAGAAGGGATTGGGAACCATCTTTACAATGAGCAGTTCTTC | TRBV20-1 | NA | TRBJ2-1 | NA
CASSARTGGWYEQYF | TGTGCCAGCAGCGCCCGGACAGGGGGCTGGTACGAGCAGTACTTC | TRBV7-9 | TRBD1 | TRBJ2-7 | NA
CASSAQVSYEQYF | TGTGCCAGTAGCGCACAGGTTTCCTACGAGCAGTACTTC | TRBV19 | NA | TRBJ2-7 | few